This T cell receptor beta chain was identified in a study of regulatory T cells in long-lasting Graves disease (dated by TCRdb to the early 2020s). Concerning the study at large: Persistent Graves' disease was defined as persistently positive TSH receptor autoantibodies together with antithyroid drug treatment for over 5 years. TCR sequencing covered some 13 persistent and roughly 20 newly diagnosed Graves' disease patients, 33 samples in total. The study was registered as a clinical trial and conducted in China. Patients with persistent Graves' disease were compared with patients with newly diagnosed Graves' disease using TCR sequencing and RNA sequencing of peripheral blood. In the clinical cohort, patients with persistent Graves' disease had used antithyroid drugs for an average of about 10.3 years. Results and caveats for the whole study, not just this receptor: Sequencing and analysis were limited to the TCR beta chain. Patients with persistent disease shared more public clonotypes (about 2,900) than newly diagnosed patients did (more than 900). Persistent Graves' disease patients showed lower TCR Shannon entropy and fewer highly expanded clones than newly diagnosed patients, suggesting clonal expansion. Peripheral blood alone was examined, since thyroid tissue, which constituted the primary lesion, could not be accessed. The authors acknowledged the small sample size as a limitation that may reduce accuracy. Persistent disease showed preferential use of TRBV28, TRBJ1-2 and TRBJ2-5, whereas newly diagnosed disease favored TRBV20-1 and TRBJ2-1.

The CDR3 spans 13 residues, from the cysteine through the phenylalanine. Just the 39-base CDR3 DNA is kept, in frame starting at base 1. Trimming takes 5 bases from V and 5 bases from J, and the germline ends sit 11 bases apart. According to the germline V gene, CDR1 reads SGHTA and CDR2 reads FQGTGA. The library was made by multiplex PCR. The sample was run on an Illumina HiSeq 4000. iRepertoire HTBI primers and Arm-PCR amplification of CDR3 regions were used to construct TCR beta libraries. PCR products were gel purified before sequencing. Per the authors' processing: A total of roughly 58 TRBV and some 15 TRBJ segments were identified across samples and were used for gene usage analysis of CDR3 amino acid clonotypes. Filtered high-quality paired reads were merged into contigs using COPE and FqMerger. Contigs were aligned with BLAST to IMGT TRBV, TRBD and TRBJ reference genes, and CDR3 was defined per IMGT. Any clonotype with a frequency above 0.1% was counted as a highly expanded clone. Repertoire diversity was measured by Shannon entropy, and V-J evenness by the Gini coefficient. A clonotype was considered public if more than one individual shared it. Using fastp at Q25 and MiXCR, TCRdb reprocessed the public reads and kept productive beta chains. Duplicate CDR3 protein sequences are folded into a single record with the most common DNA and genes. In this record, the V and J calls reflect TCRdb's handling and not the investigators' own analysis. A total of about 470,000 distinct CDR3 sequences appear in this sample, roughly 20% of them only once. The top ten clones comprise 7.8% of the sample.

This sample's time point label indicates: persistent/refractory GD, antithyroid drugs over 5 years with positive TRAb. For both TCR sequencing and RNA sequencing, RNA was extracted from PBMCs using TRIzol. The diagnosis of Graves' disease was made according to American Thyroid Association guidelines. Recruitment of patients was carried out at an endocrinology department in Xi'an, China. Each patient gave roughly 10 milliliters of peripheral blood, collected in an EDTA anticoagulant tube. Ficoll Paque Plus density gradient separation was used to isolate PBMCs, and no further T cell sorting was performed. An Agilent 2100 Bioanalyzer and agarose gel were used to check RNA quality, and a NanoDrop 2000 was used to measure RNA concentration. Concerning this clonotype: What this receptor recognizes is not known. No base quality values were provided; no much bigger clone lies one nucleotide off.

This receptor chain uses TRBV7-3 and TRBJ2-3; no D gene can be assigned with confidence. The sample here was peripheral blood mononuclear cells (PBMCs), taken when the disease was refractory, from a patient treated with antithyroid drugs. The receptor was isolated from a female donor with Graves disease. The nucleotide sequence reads TGTGCCAGCAGCCCACCCTCGCGAGATACGCAGTATTTT. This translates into CASSPPSRDTQYF.